This TCR beta chain was obtained from a study of response to subunit inactivated influenza vaccine. Study-level findings and limits: The authors offered the suggestion that each seasonal influenza vaccination recruits few new T cells.

The table lists this clonotype with many counts. The antigen is unknown. Germline assignment: CDR1 SGHVS and CDR2 FNYEAQ. The CDR3 has 14 amino acids. Trimming cost V 0 bases and J 4 bases, with 8 bases left between them. From the RT-PCR reads, TCRdb called clonotypes with MiXCR, one entry per CDR3 protein. Of about 240,000 distinct CDR3 sequences in the sample, more than 10% were seen once. Material: non-naive T cells sorted from PBMCs, obtained less than 15 days before vaccination. The rearrangement links TRBV7-6 to TRBJ2-3; the D gene is possibly TRBD2 (6 bases). This TCR was sampled from a man aged 50 to 60 who received an inactivated influenza vaccine. The CDR3 protein is CASSLATSSDTQYF. DNA of the CDR3: TGTGCCAGCAGCTTAGCGACTAGTTCAGATACGCAGTATTTT.